The 22 T cell receptor beta chains below come from one sample, sequenced in a study of cytomegalovirus exposure and HLA in healthy donors. 60 Vbeta and 13 Jbeta primers were used in PCR. The method was immunoSEQ multiplex PCR; TCRdb's version includes in-frame clones alone and lacks a portion of them. Of under 250,000 clones detected, 78% appear once; the ten largest clones hold 3.8%. Input material: PBMCs. The receptors were gathered from a male donor in good health and CMV-seronegative.

This clone was seen a few times. The chain is built from TRBV9 and TRBJ2-1; tentative D call: TRBD2 (6 bases). Trimming left V 3 bases short and J 5 bases short, with 12 bases between. The CDR3 is 14 residues long. Germline V gives CDR1 SGDLS, CDR2 YYNGEE. CDR3 in amino acids: CASSEGLGNNEQFF. The CDR3 DNA follows: TGTGCCAGCAGCGAGGGACTTGGAAACAATGAGCAGTTCTTC.

The chain has TRBV5-4 and TRBJ2-7, with 13 bases aligning to TRBD2. The length of the CDR3 is 15 residues. The germline gives CDR1 SGHNT, CDR2 YYREEE (reference sequence). V shed 4 bases, J shed 2 bases, and the junction held 3 bases outside the gene matches. CDR3 nucleotides: TGTGCCAGCAGCGGGACTAGCGGGACCGCCTACGAGCAGTACTTC. Protein sequence: CASSGTSGTAYEQYF.

This clone was seen more than once but under ten times. The chain uses TRBV10-2 and TRBJ2-1; perhaps TRBD2 as D (5 bases). The V gene's germline CDR1 is WSHSY and CDR2 SAAADI. The CDR3 has 14 residues. Trimming shortened V by 7 bases and J by 0 bases, and 10 bases separated the two germline ends. CDR3: CASITGSSYNEQFF. Written as DNA, the CDR3 is TGCGCCAGCATCACGGGAAGCTCCTACAATGAGCAGTTCTTC.

The chain couples TRBV4-2 to TRBJ2-5; TRBD1 agrees at 8 bases. The tail of the sequence fits TRBJ2-7 better, so the J call may be wrong. Germline V gene sequence: CDR1 LGHNA, CDR2 YNFKEQ. The CDR3 is 17 residues long. CDR3 DNA sequence: TGTGCCAGCAGCCATCCTACAAAGACAGGGGCCAACTACGAGCAGTACTTC. It codes for CASSHPTKTGANYEQYF.

This clone is a singleton in its sample. V gene TRBV10-2 combines with J gene TRBJ2-1; 11 bases fit TRBD2. CDR1 and CDR2 from the germline V gene are WSHSY and SAAADI. Germline trimming cut 6 bases from V and 5 bases from J; bases unmatched to any gene: 3. The CDR3 length is 14 residues. The CDR3 DNA reads as TGCGCCAGCAGGCCGGGACTAGCGGACAATGAGCAGTTCTTC. It translates to CASRPGLADNEQFF.

The V and J genes are TRBV5-1 and TRBJ2-1, with TRBD2 matching over 9 bases. Looked up from germline, CDR1 is SGHRS and CDR2 is YFSETQ. This CDR3 has 17 residues. V was pared by 0 bases and J by 6 bases, with 10 bases of the junction left unmatched. The DNA for the CDR3 is TGCGCCAGCAGCTTGGAAGGAGCGGGAGGAATGGGCAATGAGCAGTTCTTC. Translating it yields CASSLEGAGGMGNEQFF.

This clone is a singleton in its sample. This chain links TRBV28 with TRBJ2-7; unclear D gene. The CDR3 sequence is 11 residues long. CDR1 MDHEN and CDR2 SYDVKM come from the germline V gene. Trimming pared 5 bases from V and 4 bases from J, leaving 6 bases between. CDR3 amino acids: CASSLIYEQYF. The DNA for the CDR3 is TGTGCCAGCAGTCTTATATACGAGCAGTACTTC.

This chain joins TRBV28 and TRBJ2-5; 10 bases line up with TRBD1. The J segment lost 2 bases and the V segment lost 7 bases, leaving 7 bases of the junction unmatched. Germline CDR1 MDHEN, CDR2 SYDVKM. CDR3 size: 15 residues. This CDR3 is CASTSSGQGQETQYF. CDR3 nucleotide sequence: TGTGCCAGCACTTCATCGGGACAGGGGCAAGAGACCCAGTACTTC.

Points on this clone: Its ends do not fully match the called genes, so a read error is possible. This chain connects TRBV7-9 to TRBJ2-3, with 8 bases matching TRBD2. Germline CDR1 is SEHNR and CDR2 is FQNEAQ (reference sequence). CDR3 length equals 16 residues. The DNA of the CDR3 is TGTGCCAGCAGTTTAGTCTCACTAGCGGACACAGATACGCAGTATTTT. Encoded protein: CASSLVSLADTDTQYF. Based on the CDR3 plus reference TRBV7-9 and TRBJ2-3, the full variable domain is DTGVSQNPRHKITKRGQNVTFRCDPISEHNRLYWYRQTLGQGPEFLTYFQNEAQLEKSRLLSDRFSAERPKGSFSTLEIQRTEQGDSAMYLCASSLVSLADTDTQYFGPGTRLTVL.

This chain joins TRBV28 and TRBJ1-4, with unresolved D. The CDR3 extends over 16 amino acids. The germline V and J ends were trimmed by 3 bases and 4 bases, with 15 bases remaining between them. Germline CDR1 and CDR2: MDHEN and SYDVKM. The CDR3 coding sequence is TGTGCCAGCAGTTTGTCGACACCGAGTTTTAATGAAAAACTGTTTTTT. Its translation: CASSLSTPSFNEKLFF.

The chain uses TRBV14 and TRBJ1-2; no clear D gene. The V gene lost 0 bases and the J gene lost 4 bases, with 12 bases spanning the gap. Germline CDR1 is SGHDN and CDR2 is FVKESK. The CDR3 runs 15 residues. This CDR3 reads CASSQDLGSPYGYTF. CDR3 sequence (DNA): TGTGCCAGCAGCCAAGATCTAGGATCCCCCTATGGCTACACCTTC. Together with reference TRBV14 and TRBJ1-2, the CDR3 gives the full variable domain: EAGVTQFPSHSVIEKGQTVTLRCDPISGHDNLYWYRRVMGKEIKFLLHFVKESKQDESGMPNNRFLAERTGGTYSTLKVQPAELEDSGVYFCASSQDLGSPYGYTFGSGTRLTVV.

The rearrangement links TRBV6-5 to TRBJ2-3, with D unresolved. CDR1 MNHEY and CDR2 SVGAGI come from the germline V gene. V shed 5 bases and J shed 0 bases, with 3 bases lying between them. CDR3 length equals 12 residues. The CDR3 region has the DNA TGTGCCAGCAGTCAGAGCACAGATACGCAGTATTTT. This translates into CASSQSTDTQYF.

The chain links TRBV18 to TRBJ2-7, with TRBD1 identical over 10 bases. Losses at the gene ends were 2 bases for V and 2 bases for J; bases not matched to a gene: 3. The germline gives CDR1 KGHSH, CDR2 LQKENI. CDR3 length equals 15 residues. The CDR3 is CASSPGGQGAYEQYF. The CDR3 nucleotides read TGTGCCAGCTCACCAGGAGGACAGGGGGCCTACGAGCAGTACTTC.

This chain uses TRBV5-8 with TRBJ2-7; TRBD2 matches 7 bases. V trimming: 4 bases; J trimming: 2 bases; junction bases outside the gene matches: 9. The CDR3 is 15 residues long. Germline values: CDR1 SGHTS, CDR2 YDEGEE. In nucleotides, the CDR3 is TGTGCCAGCAGCCTCGGGACTACCGTTGCCTACGAGCAGTACTTC. It translates to CASSLGTTVAYEQYF.

The table lists this clone with a few counts. The chain is built from TRBV18 and TRBJ1-5, with a weak D call TRBD1 (6 bases). From germline, CDR1 is KGHSH and CDR2 LQKENI. Trimming removed 5 bases at V and 5 bases at J, with 19 bases between. The CDR3 spans 16 residues. CDR3 bases: TGTGCCAGCTCAGACCGCAGGGGCCAAAAACATCAGCCCCAGCATTTT. It is translated as CASSDRRGQKHQPQHF.

Comment on this clone: At the DNA level, this CDR3 is encoded by other sequences in the same sample as well. The chain has TRBV28 and TRBJ2-5; no clear D. Trimming removed 2 bases from V and 5 bases from J, with 3 bases in between. Germline-derived CDR1 and CDR2 are MDHEN and SYDVKM. The CDR3 extends over 11 amino acids. The CDR3 region is CASSLLETQYF. CDR3 sequence (DNA): TGTGCCAGCAGTTTACTGGAGACCCAGTACTTC.

This chain links TRBV27 with TRBJ1-6; tentative D call: TRBD1 (6 bases). CDR3 size: 18 residues. Germline-derived CDR1 and CDR2 are MNHEY and SMNVEV (reference sequence). V shed 5 bases and J shed 0 bases, with 17 bases lying between them. The CDR3 region is CASSPETGISSYNSPLHF. The CDR3, as DNA: TGTGCCAGCAGTCCGGAAACAGGGATCAGCTCCTATAATTCACCCCTCCACTTT.

The V and J genes are TRBV19 and TRBJ1-2, with D unresolved. This CDR3 has 12 amino acids. Germline CDR1 is LNHDA and CDR2 is SQIVND (reference sequence). The ends were cut back, 1 base at V and 7 bases at J, with 7 bases in the middle. The CDR3 protein is CASSIAGAGYTF. For the CDR3, the DNA is TGTGCCAGTAGTATAGCGGGTGCTGGCTACACCTTC.

This rearrangement joins TRBV5-1 to TRBJ2-2, with 7 bases aligning to TRBD2. CDR1 SGHRS and CDR2 YFSETQ come from the germline V gene. V lost 1 base to trimming and J lost 2 bases; unmatched junction nucleotides: 5. CDR3 length equals 16 residues. CDR3 residues: CASSLIAGANTGELFF. CDR3 nucleotides: TGCGCCAGCAGCTTGATCGCGGGAGCTAACACCGGGGAGCTGTTTTTT.

The genes are TRBV5-1 and TRBJ2-3; D gene unclear. The germline gives CDR1 SGHRS, CDR2 YFSETQ. V lost 3 bases and J lost 2, with 7 bases in between. The CDR3 sequence is 13 residues long. The CDR3 sequence is CASSSSPTDTQYF. In DNA form, the CDR3 reads TGCGCCAGCAGCTCCTCTCCCACAGATACGCAGTATTTT.

DNA of the CDR3: TGTGCCAGCAGTTCGAGCAGGACAGCTGGAAACACCATATATTTT. Amino acid sequence: CASSSSRTAGNTIYF. This rearrangement joins TRBV6-5 to TRBJ1-3; D is possibly TRBD1 (6 bases). Trimming took 4 bases from V and 2 from J, leaving 12 bases between them. Germline values: CDR1 MNHEY, CDR2 SVGAGI. There are 15 residues in the CDR3.

The V gene is TRBV25-1, the J gene TRBJ2-5, with 9 bases matching TRBD1. V lost 4 bases and J lost 1; bases outside the gene matches: 1. The CDR3 totals 14 residues. Germline V gene data show CDR1 as MGHDK and CDR2 as SYGVNS. CDR3 region: CASSGGQGQETQYF. In DNA form, the CDR3 reads TGTGCCAGCAGTGGGGGACAGGGCCAAGAGACCCAGTACTTC.